Listed below are T cell receptor beta chains from one sample, sequenced in a study of early T cells in non-severe SARS-CoV-2 infection. From the 5' RACE reads, TCRdb called clonotypes with MiXCR, one entry per CDR3 protein. The sample shows around 59,000 distinct CDR3 sequences, over 10% of them seen only once. The specimen sequenced was whole blood. These receptor sequences come from an adult who was a healthcare worker with PCR-confirmed SARS-CoV-2 infection or an uninfected control (not recorded which). CDR3s include the opening cysteine and the closing phenylalanine or tryptophan. Fields, in order: V gene, D gene, clone size, J gene, CDR3 DNA, CDR3 protein. A D gene is named only where the DNA matches it firmly. Size is omitted from some rows. Given values are once, few, many or a class for expanded clones.

TRBV6-5,NA,few,TRBJ2-5,TGTGCCAGCAGTTATGGGGAGACCCAGTACTTC,CASSYGETQYF
TRBV5-1,TRBD2,once,TRBJ2-2,TGCGCCAGCAGTTCCCGAGCGGGAGGGGACACCGGGGAGCTGTTTTTT,CASSSRAGGDTGELFF
TRBV28,NA,NA,TRBJ2-6,TGTGCTCTGGGAGGCGTTCTTGCTGGGGCCAACGTCCTGACTTTC,CALGGVLAGANVLTF
TRBV5-1,NA,NA,TRBJ1-2,TGCGCCAGCAGCTTGGGACAGTTTGACTATGGCTACACCTTC,CASSLGQFDYGYTF
TRBV5-1,NA,many,TRBJ2-1,TGCGCCAGCAGCTTGGTTAGTCCCAATGAGCAGTTCTTC,CASSLVSPNEQFF
TRBV12-3/TRBV12-4,NA,many,TRBJ1-1,TGTGCCAGCAGCCCGGCCCGGGGGACTGAAGCTTTCTTT,CASSPARGTEAFF
TRBV11-2,NA,few,TRBJ1-1,TGTGCCAGCAGCTTAGTGTTCGCTTTCTTT,CASSLVFAFF
TRBV7-9,TRBD2,many,TRBJ2-1,TGTGCCAGCAGCCCATGGACTAGCGGGAGCGATGAGCAGTTCTTC,CASSPWTSGSDEQFF
TRBV3-1,TRBD2,many,TRBJ2-3,TGTGCCAGCAGCCAAGGTAGCGGGGGCACAGATACGCAGTATTTT,CASSQGSGGTDTQYF
TRBV5-1,TRBD1,few,TRBJ1-1,TGCGCCAGCAGCCTACAGGGGGAAGACACTGAAGCTTTCTTT,CASSLQGEDTEAFF
TRBV29-1,TRBD1,few,TRBJ1-3,TGCAGCGCTACGACAGGGTACGGAAACACCATATATTTT,CSATTGYGNTIYF
TRBV5-1,NA,NA,TRBJ1-1,TGCGCCAGCAGCTTGGTCGGCGGCGGCACTGAAGCTTTCTTT,CASSLVGGGTEAFF
TRBV7-3,NA,few,TRBJ2-2,TGTGCCAGCAGCTCACAGGGGAACACCGGGGAGCTGTTTTTT,CASSSQGNTGELFF
TRBV20-1,TRBD1,NA,TRBJ1-5,TGCAGTGCTCACCCGCGAGGGGGCTTTAACAATCAGCCCCAGCATTTC,CSAHPRGGFNNQPQHF
TRBV20-1,NA,few,TRBJ2-3,TGCAGTGCCATTTTAGGTAGTGATACGCAGTATTTT,CSAILGSDTQYF
TRBV29-1,NA,NA,TRBJ2-3,TGCAGCGTCTCCAGACTAGTAGGGGGGGCAGATACGCAGTATTTT,CSVSRLVGGADTQYF
TRBV12-3/TRBV12-4,TRBD2,few,TRBJ2-1,TGTGCCAGCAGCTCGGGACTAGCGGGAAAGGGTGGGGAGTGGAATGAGCAGTTCTTC,CASSSGLAGKGGEWNEQFF
TRBV3-1,NA,NA,TRBJ1-2,TGTGCCAGCAGCCGGGGCGGTGGCTACACCTTC,CASSRGGGYTF
TRBV4-2,NA,few,TRBJ2-3,TGTGCCAGCAGCCAAGCTACCTCCGCAGGGGCAGATACGCAGTATTTT,CASSQATSAGADTQYF
TRBV2,NA,many,TRBJ2-1,TGTGCCAACCTATTCGGGCACTACAATGAGCAGTTCTTC,CANLFGHYNEQFF